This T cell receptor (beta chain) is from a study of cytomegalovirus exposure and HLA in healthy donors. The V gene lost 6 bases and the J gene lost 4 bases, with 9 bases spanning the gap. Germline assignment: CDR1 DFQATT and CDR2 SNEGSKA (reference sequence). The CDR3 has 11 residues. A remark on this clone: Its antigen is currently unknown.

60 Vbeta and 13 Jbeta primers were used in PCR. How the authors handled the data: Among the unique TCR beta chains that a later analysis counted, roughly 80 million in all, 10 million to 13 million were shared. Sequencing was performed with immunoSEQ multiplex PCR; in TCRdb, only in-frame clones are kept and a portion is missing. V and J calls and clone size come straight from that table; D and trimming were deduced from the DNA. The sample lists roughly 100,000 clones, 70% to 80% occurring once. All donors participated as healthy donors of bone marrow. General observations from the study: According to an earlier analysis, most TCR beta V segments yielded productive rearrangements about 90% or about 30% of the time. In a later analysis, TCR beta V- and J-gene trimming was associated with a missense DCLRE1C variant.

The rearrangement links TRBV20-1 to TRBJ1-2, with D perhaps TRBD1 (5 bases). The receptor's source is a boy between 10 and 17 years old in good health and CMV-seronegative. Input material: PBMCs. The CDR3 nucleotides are TGCAGTGCCAGAAGGGGCTATGGCTACACCTTC. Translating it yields CSARRGYGYTF.